A single T cell receptor beta chain is shown here with its context. What it binds is unknown. This record belongs to a study of T cell repertoires in cytomegalovirus infection. In the study overall: Selected CMV epitopes included recently identified HLA-C-restricted ones as well as well-studied HLA-B-restricted ones. CMV infection and matching HLA type were both indicated by public TCR beta signatures. Findings and limits, study-wide: CMV-specific TCR beta clonotypes restricted by HLA-C dominated the ex vivo response. Based on cumulative public TCR beta family frequency, carriers of CMV plus the relevant HLA were identified.

TCRdb analysed the reads with MiXCR anew, one entry per CDR3 protein. In the table there are roughly 570,000 distinct CDR3 sequences, roughly 43% of which are singletons. The clonotype was recovered from a human donor in good health (CMV status not recorded). Some clones in this sample may be carry-over from other donors' samples. The sample consisted of cultured PBMCs, taken from culture after CMV antigen stimulation.

The CDR3 loop is CASSPGHGISRNTQYF. CDR3 sequence (DNA): TGTGCCAGCAGCCCGGGACACGGAATTTCACGTAATACGCAGTATTTT. The chain links TRBV7-9 to TRBJ2-3; perhaps TRBD1 as D (6 bases). The ends were cut back, 5 bases at V and 7 bases at J, with 22 bases in the middle. The CDR3 contains 16 residues. CDR1 is SEHNR and CDR2 is FQNEAQ in the germline V gene (reference sequence).